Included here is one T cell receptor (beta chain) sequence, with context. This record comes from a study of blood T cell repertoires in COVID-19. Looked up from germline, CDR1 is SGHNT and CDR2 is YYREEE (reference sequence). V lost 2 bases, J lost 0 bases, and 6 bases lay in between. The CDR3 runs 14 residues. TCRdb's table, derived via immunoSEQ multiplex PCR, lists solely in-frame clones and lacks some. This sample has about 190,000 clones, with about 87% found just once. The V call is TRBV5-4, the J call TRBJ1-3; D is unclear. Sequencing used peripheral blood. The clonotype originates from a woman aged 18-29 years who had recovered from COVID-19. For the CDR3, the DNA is TGTGCCAGCAGCTTTGGAGTCTCTGGAAACACCATATATTTT. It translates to CASSFGVSGNTIYF.